This passage covers 13 T cell receptor beta chains from one sample sequenced in a study of blood T cell repertoires in COVID-19. Assay: immunoSEQ multiplex PCR; the TCRdb copy retains only in-frame clones and omits some. The data hold 120,000 or so clones, with roughly four fifths observed a single time. Sequenced sample: peripheral blood. These receptors came from a man aged 55 to 70 with acute or convalescent COVID-19.

The chain recombines TRBV24-1 with TRBJ2-2; D is possibly TRBD1 (6 bases). The CDR3 is 16 residues long. V was cut by 0 bases and J by 6 bases, with 13 bases left in between. Per germline, CDR1 KGHDR and CDR2 SFDVKD. CDR3 coding DNA: TGTGCCACCAGTGATTTGCATTCGGCAGGGGCCGGGGAGCTGTTTTTT. It encodes CATSDLHSAGAGELFF.

The chain combines TRBV24-1 with TRBJ2-1; perhaps TRBD2 as D (7 bases). This CDR3 is 15 amino acids long. The V and J ends lost 0 bases and 4 bases respectively, with 9 bases between them. Germline assignment: CDR1 KGHDR and CDR2 SFDVKD. The CDR3 loop reads CATSDLGRGYNEQFF. The CDR3 DNA reads as TGTGCCACCAGTGATTTGGGGAGGGGGTACAATGAGCAGTTCTTC.

This sequence joins TRBV24-1 and TRBJ2-7; TRBD2 agrees at 9 bases. V dropped 5 bases and J dropped 5; count of bases not matched to a gene: 6. The CDR3 covers 14 residues. Germline loops: CDR1 KGHDR, CDR2 SFDVKD. CDR3 nucleotides: TGTGCCACCAGTGCTAGCGGGACGGGTAACGAGCAGTACTTC. Protein product: CATSASGTGNEQYF.

The chain couples TRBV24-1 to TRBJ2-7; 9 bases fit TRBD1. Trimming at V came to 3 bases and at J to 3 bases, leaving 5 bases not matched to a gene. The germline CDR1 and CDR2 sequences are KGHDR and SFDVKD. There are 15 residues in the CDR3. Written as DNA, the CDR3 is TGTGCCACCAGTGATCCGGGACAGGGTATCTACGAGCAGTACTTC. Translation gives CATSDPGQGIYEQYF.

This chain joins TRBV3-1 (or the pseudogene TRBV3-2) and TRBJ2-6; D might be TRBD2 (6 bases). Per germline, CDR1 LGHDT and CDR2 YNNKEL (reference sequence). The CDR3 is 18 residues long. V was shortened by 2 bases and J by 0 bases, with 14 bases between the two germline ends. The CDR3 DNA reads TGTGCCAGCAGCCAACCGACTAGTCCTTACTCTGGGGCCAACGTCCTGACTTTC. Translating gives CASSQPTSPYSGANVLTF.

The J gene is TRBJ1-2, the V gene TRBV18; 7 bases match TRBD1. V shed 4 bases, J shed 5 bases, and the junction held 7 bases outside the gene matches. CDR1 and CDR2 from the germline V gene are KGHSH and LQKENI. The CDR3 is made up of 14 amino acids. The CDR3 protein is CASSRDRDSYGYTF. The CDR3 DNA reads as TGTGCCAGCTCACGTGACAGGGATTCATATGGCTACACCTTC.

V and J are TRBV5-1 and TRBJ1-1; the D gene is possibly TRBD1 (6 bases). Trimming cost V 4 bases and J 5 bases, with 9 bases left between them. This CDR3 comprises 12 residues. Germline V gives CDR1 SGHRS, CDR2 YFSETQ. The CDR3 bases are TGCGCCAGCAGCACAGGGAGAACTGAAGCTTTCTTT. This encodes CASSTGRTEAFF.

The J gene is TRBJ1-2, the V gene TRBV24-1; tentatively, D is TRBD1 (6 bases). The CDR3 extends over 15 amino acids. V was cut by 5 bases and J by 2 bases, with 14 bases left in between. Germline V gene lookup returns CDR1 KGHDR and CDR2 SFDVKD. The CDR3 spells CATSAGGAQNYGYTF. In DNA form, the CDR3 reads TGTGCCACCAGTGCTGGGGGGGCGCAGAACTATGGCTACACCTTC.

The chain carries TRBV11-3 and TRBJ2-1; TRBD1 might be the D (5 bases). V lost 2 bases and J lost 8, with 10 bases in between. CDR1 and CDR2 (germline): SGHNT, YENEEA. This CDR3 comprises 13 residues. The CDR3 DNA reads as TGTGCCAGCAGCTTAAATCAGGGCGATGAGCAGTTCTTC. Its translation: CASSLNQGDEQFF.

In its sample, this clone was seen a few times. The rearrangement joins TRBV28 to TRBJ1-5, with 8 bases that match TRBD1. This CDR3 is built from 14 residues. The germline V gene has CDR1 MDHEN and CDR2 SYDVKM. The J segment lost 6 bases and the V segment lost 3 bases, leaving 4 bases of the junction unmatched. CDR3 residues: CASSFTGGRQPQHF. DNA for the CDR3: TGTGCCAGCAGTTTTACAGGGGGGCGTCAGCCCCAGCATTTT.

This clone was seen more than once but under ten times. The chain has TRBV27 and TRBJ1-4; 7 nucleotides align to TRBD1. V was pared by 4 bases and J by 11 bases, with 4 bases of the junction left unmatched. Germline assignment: CDR1 MNHEY and CDR2 SMNVEV (reference sequence). The CDR3 consists of 12 residues. In DNA form, the CDR3 reads TGTGCCAGCAGTTCGACAGGGCTTAAACTGTTTTTT. As protein: CASSSTGLKLFF.

The chain links TRBV7-2 to TRBJ2-1; D unresolved. In germline, CDR1 is SGHTA, CDR2 FQGNSA. The CDR3 is 13 amino acids. The germline V and J ends were trimmed by 0 bases and 6 bases, with 6 bases remaining between them. The CDR3 region is CASSLARRNEQFF. The CDR3 nucleotides are TGTGCCAGCAGCTTAGCGCGGCGCAATGAGCAGTTCTTC.

The chain combines TRBV11-2 with TRBJ2-5; D may be TRBD1 (5 bases). V was pared by 4 bases and J by 3 bases, with 15 bases between. Germline loops: CDR1 SGHAT, CDR2 FQNNGV. The CDR3 runs 15 residues. The CDR3 DNA is TGTGCCAGCAGCTCCCGTTCGGGCAGGGAAGAGACCCAGTACTTC. Its translation: CASSSRSGREETQYF.